The rows below give T cell receptor beta chains drawn from one sample of a study of blood T cell repertoires in COVID-19. The repertoire was sequenced with immunoSEQ multiplex PCR; TCRdb's copy has only in-frame clones and lacks some. The profile shows about 240,000 clones, roughly 82% of them singletons. Sequencing input: peripheral blood. These receptors were obtained from a man older than 75 with acute or convalescent COVID-19. The CDR3 runs from the conserved cysteine through the conserved F or W. D genes are given only for firm matches. The size of a clone is reported for some rows only, either as once, few or many, or as a class for expanded clones.

CDR3 length: 14
D gene: .
V gene: TRBV7-9
clone size: .
J gene: TRBJ1-1
CDR3 protein: CASSLSGRAGEAFF
CDR3 DNA: TGTGCCAGCAGCTTATCCGGCAGGGCAGGTGAAGCTTTCTTT

CDR3 length: 14
D gene: TRBD2
V gene: TRBV2
clone size: .
J gene: TRBJ2-1
CDR3 protein: CASKSASGLGEQFF
CDR3 DNA: TGTGCCAGCAAATCGGCTAGCGGGCTCGGGGAGCAGTTCTTC

CDR3 length: 14
D gene: .
V gene: TRBV11-2
clone size: .
J gene: TRBJ1-1
CDR3 protein: CASSLTDLNTEAFF
CDR3 DNA: TGTGCCAGCAGCTTGACAGACTTGAACACTGAAGCTTTCTTT

CDR3 length: 15
D gene: TRBD2
V gene: TRBV29-1
clone size: .
J gene: TRBJ2-1
CDR3 protein: CSVAGLAGGNNEQFF
CDR3 DNA: TGCAGCGTGGCCGGACTAGCGGGGGGAAACAATGAGCAGTTCTTC

CDR3 length: 15
D gene: .
V gene: TRBV4-2
clone size: .
J gene: TRBJ1-2
CDR3 protein: CASSLTRGGDYGYTF
CDR3 DNA: TGTGCCAGCAGCCTCACCAGGGGAGGGGACTATGGCTACACCTTC

CDR3 length: 12
D gene: .
V gene: TRBV21-1
clone size: .
J gene: TRBJ1-3
CDR3 protein: CASSGRRNTIYF
CDR3 DNA: TGTGCCAGCAGCGGCCGAAGAAACACCATATATTTT

CDR3 length: 14
D gene: .
V gene: TRBV4-3
clone size: .
J gene: TRBJ2-5
CDR3 protein: CASSQESGWETQYF
CDR3 DNA: TGCGCCAGCAGCCAAGAATCGGGGTGGGAGACCCAGTACTTC

CDR3 length: 14
D gene: TRBD1
V gene: TRBV5-1
clone size: .
J gene: TRBJ2-1
CDR3 protein: CASSLGGQNNEQFF
CDR3 DNA: TGCGCCAGCAGCTTGGGGGGACAGAACAATGAGCAGTTCTTC

CDR3 length: 16
D gene: TRBD1
V gene: TRBV5-6
clone size: .
J gene: TRBJ1-6
CDR3 protein: CASSPGGTGLNSPLHF
CDR3 DNA: TGTGCCAGCAGCCCTGGGGGGACAGGACTTAATTCACCCCTCCACTTT

CDR3 length: 14
D gene: .
V gene: TRBV18
clone size: .
J gene: TRBJ1-4
CDR3 protein: CASSTTGRNEKLFF
CDR3 DNA: TGTGCCAGCTCAACAACAGGCCGTAACGAAAAACTGTTTTTT

CDR3 length: 14
D gene: TRBD1
V gene: TRBV28
clone size: .
J gene: TRBJ1-2
CDR3 protein: CASSLNVRQGKYTF
CDR3 DNA: TGTGCCAGCAGTTTAAATGTCCGACAGGGGAAGTACACCTTC

CDR3 length: 15
D gene: TRBD1
V gene: TRBV7-9
clone size: .
J gene: TRBJ1-6
CDR3 protein: CASTNRGWGNSPLHF
CDR3 DNA: TGTGCCAGCACCAACAGGGGATGGGGAAATTCACCCCTCCACTTT

CDR3 length: 14
D gene: TRBD1
V gene: TRBV19
clone size: .
J gene: TRBJ1-1
CDR3 protein: CASSYDRANTEAFF
CDR3 DNA: TGTGCCAGTAGTTATGACAGGGCGAACACTGAAGCTTTCTTT

CDR3 length: 14
D gene: .
V gene: TRBV15
clone size: .
J gene: TRBJ1-1
CDR3 protein: CATSPIRQNTEAFF
CDR3 DNA: TGTGCCACCAGTCCTATCCGACAGAACACTGAAGCTTTCTTT

CDR3 length: 15
D gene: .
V gene: TRBV15
clone size: .
J gene: TRBJ2-3
CDR3 protein: CATSGQRTSTDTQYF
CDR3 DNA: TGTGCCACCAGCGGCCAGCGTACTAGCACAGATACGCAGTATTTT

CDR3 length: 13
D gene: .
V gene: TRBV19
clone size: .
J gene: TRBJ1-3
CDR3 protein: CTSQGSSGNTIYF
CDR3 DNA: TGTACATCCCAGGGGTCGTCTGGAAACACCATATATTTT

CDR3 length: 14
D gene: .
V gene: TRBV2
clone size: .
J gene: TRBJ1-2
CDR3 protein: CASRPLIASYGYTF
CDR3 DNA: TGTGCCAGCAGGCCCCTAATAGCTTCCTATGGCTACACCTTC

CDR3 length: 15
D gene: .
V gene: TRBV19
clone size: .
J gene: TRBJ1-6
CDR3 protein: CASSLQTAAESPLHF
CDR3 DNA: TGTGCCAGTAGTCTACAGACAGCTGCGGAGTCACCCCTCCACTTT

CDR3 length: 14
D gene: .
V gene: TRBV28
clone size: .
J gene: TRBJ2-5
CDR3 protein: CASRPVSYQETQYF
CDR3 DNA: TGTGCCAGCAGACCAGTATCGTACCAAGAGACCCAGTACTTC

CDR3 length: 15
D gene: .
V gene: TRBV7-9
clone size: .
J gene: TRBJ2-7
CDR3 protein: CASSSQDGESYEQYF
CDR3 DNA: TGTGCCAGCAGCTCGCAGGACGGGGAATCCTACGAGCAGTACTTC

CDR3 length: 15
D gene: TRBD1
V gene: TRBV5-8
clone size: .
J gene: TRBJ1-2
CDR3 protein: CASSQGQGAFYGYTF
CDR3 DNA: TGTGCCAGCAGCCAGGGACAGGGGGCGTTCTATGGCTACACCTTC

CDR3 length: 16
D gene: .
V gene: TRBV19
clone size: .
J gene: TRBJ1-4
CDR3 protein: CASSIFRQRRDEKLFF
CDR3 DNA: TGTGCCAGTAGTATTTTCAGGCAAAGACGAGATGAAAAACTGTTTTTT

CDR3 length: 15
D gene: .
V gene: TRBV28
clone size: .
J gene: TRBJ2-7
CDR3 protein: CASSFSTGVGYEQYF
CDR3 DNA: TGTGCCAGCAGTTTTTCGACCGGGGTGGGCTACGAGCAGTACTTC

CDR3 length: 16
D gene: .
V gene: TRBV7-2
clone size: .
J gene: TRBJ2-2
CDR3 protein: CASSPIAGTHTGELFF
CDR3 DNA: TGTGCCAGCAGCCCAATTGCCGGGACTCACACCGGGGAGCTGTTTTTT

CDR3 length: 13
D gene: .
V gene: TRBV9
clone size: .
J gene: TRBJ2-7
CDR3 protein: CASSVDAGREQYF
CDR3 DNA: TGTGCCAGCAGCGTAGACGCAGGGCGAGAGCAGTACTTC

CDR3 length: 13
D gene: .
V gene: TRBV6-5
clone size: .
J gene: TRBJ1-1
CDR3 protein: CASSTPRNTEAFF
CDR3 DNA: TGTGCCAGCAGCACCCCTAGGAACACTGAAGCTTTCTTT

CDR3 length: 16
D gene: .
V gene: TRBV6-1
clone size: .
J gene: TRBJ1-5
CDR3 protein: CASSGPRTDSNQPQHF
CDR3 DNA: TGTGCCAGCAGTGGGCCCCGGACAGATAGCAATCAGCCCCAGCATTTT

CDR3 length: 16
D gene: .
V gene: TRBV3-1/TRBV3-2
clone size: .
J gene: TRBJ2-5
CDR3 protein: CASSQDRGASQETQYF
CDR3 DNA: TGTGCCAGCAGCCAAGATCGTGGGGCTAGCCAAGAGACCCAGTACTTC

CDR3 length: 14
D gene: TRBD1
V gene: TRBV5-1
clone size: .
J gene: TRBJ2-2
CDR3 protein: CASTGTGYSGELFF
CDR3 DNA: TGCGCCAGCACCGGGACAGGGTATTCCGGGGAGCTGTTTTTT

CDR3 length: 11
D gene: .
V gene: TRBV7-2
clone size: .
J gene: TRBJ1-1
CDR3 protein: CASSRGAEAFF
CDR3 DNA: TGTGCCAGCAGCAGAGGTGCTGAAGCTTTCTTT

CDR3 length: 15
D gene: .
V gene: TRBV19
clone size: .
J gene: TRBJ1-2
CDR3 protein: CASTYRGQIIDGYTF
CDR3 DNA: TGTGCCAGTACTTACCGCGGACAGATCATCGATGGCTACACCTTC

CDR3 length: 15
D gene: TRBD1
V gene: TRBV19
clone size: .
J gene: TRBJ2-2
CDR3 protein: CASSIGQGNTGELFF
CDR3 DNA: TGTGCCAGTAGTATCGGACAGGGGAACACCGGGGAGCTGTTTTTT

CDR3 length: 17
D gene: .
V gene: TRBV5-1
clone size: .
J gene: TRBJ2-2
CDR3 protein: CASSLAGGLWSAGELFF
CDR3 DNA: TGCGCCAGCAGCTTGGCAGGGGGGCTATGGAGCGCCGGGGAGCTGTTTTTT

CDR3 length: 16
D gene: TRBD1
V gene: TRBV2
clone size: once
J gene: TRBJ1-5
CDR3 protein: CASTGQVTRGNQPQHF
CDR3 DNA: TGTGCCAGCACGGGACAGGTTACTCGGGGCAATCAGCCCCAGCATTTT

CDR3 length: 16
D gene: TRBD1
V gene: TRBV12-5
clone size: few
J gene: TRBJ2-1
CDR3 protein: CASALYWQGVYNEQFF
CDR3 DNA: TGTGCTAGTGCTCTGTACTGGCAGGGGGTCTACAATGAGCAGTTCTTC

CDR3 length: 13
D gene: .
V gene: TRBV28
clone size: .
J gene: TRBJ2-6
CDR3 protein: CANAQGSANVLTF
CDR3 DNA: TGTGCCAATGCCCAGGGGTCTGCCAACGTCCTGACTTTC

CDR3 length: 15
D gene: .
V gene: TRBV9
clone size: .
J gene: TRBJ1-5
CDR3 protein: CASSPEGGPNQPQHF
CDR3 DNA: TGTGCCAGCAGCCCGGAGGGCGGACCCAATCAGCCCCAGCATTTT

CDR3 length: 14
D gene: .
V gene: TRBV21-1
clone size: .
J gene: TRBJ2-7
CDR3 protein: CASSPTGSMYEQYF
CDR3 DNA: TGTGCCAGCAGCCCGACAGGGAGTATGTACGAGCAGTACTTC

CDR3 length: 15
D gene: TRBD1
V gene: TRBV18
clone size: .
J gene: TRBJ2-3
CDR3 protein: CASSPRVTGTDTQYF
CDR3 DNA: TGTGCCAGCTCACCACGGGTGACAGGGACAGATACGCAGTATTTT

CDR3 length: 16
D gene: .
V gene: TRBV5-1
clone size: .
J gene: TRBJ2-5
CDR3 protein: CASSLSTLPSQETQYF
CDR3 DNA: TGCGCCAGCAGCTTGTCCACACTACCTTCCCAAGAGACCCAGTACTTC

CDR3 length: 12
D gene: TRBD1
V gene: TRBV18
clone size: .
J gene: TRBJ1-1
CDR3 protein: CASSPLDRVAFF
CDR3 DNA: TGTGCCAGCTCACCTCTGGACAGGGTCGCTTTCTTT

CDR3 length: 14
D gene: .
V gene: TRBV2
clone size: once
J gene: TRBJ1-1
CDR3 protein: CASSPQGGSGEAFF
CDR3 DNA: TGTGCCAGCAGTCCACAGGGCGGGAGTGGTGAAGCTTTCTTT

CDR3 length: 12
D gene: .
V gene: TRBV6-2/TRBV6-3
clone size: .
J gene: TRBJ2-7
CDR3 protein: CASSNPGYEQYF
CDR3 DNA: TGTGCCAGCAGCAACCCAGGGTACGAGCAGTACTTC

CDR3 length: 16
D gene: TRBD1
V gene: TRBV28
clone size: .
J gene: TRBJ2-2
CDR3 protein: CASSHRPGTGAGELFF
CDR3 DNA: TGTGCCAGCAGTCACCGTCCCGGGACAGGGGCCGGGGAGCTGTTTTTT

CDR3 length: 15
D gene: TRBD1
V gene: TRBV15
clone size: .
J gene: TRBJ2-7
CDR3 protein: CATSRGGQGAAEQYF
CDR3 DNA: TGTGCCACCAGCAGAGGCGGCCAGGGGGCGGCCGAGCAGTACTTC

CDR3 length: 14
D gene: .
V gene: TRBV19
clone size: .
J gene: TRBJ1-1
CDR3 protein: CASSIQQANTEAFF
CDR3 DNA: TGTGCCAGTAGTATTCAACAGGCGAACACTGAAGCTTTCTTT

CDR3 length: 14
D gene: TRBD2
V gene: TRBV5-1
clone size: .
J gene: TRBJ2-3
CDR3 protein: CASSLVAGEDTQYF
CDR3 DNA: TGCGCCAGCAGCTTAGTAGCGGGAGAGGATACGCAGTATTTT

CDR3 length: 17
D gene: .
V gene: TRBV27
clone size: .
J gene: TRBJ1-2
CDR3 protein: CASSLSPPRGHNYGYTF
CDR3 DNA: TGTGCCAGCAGTTTATCCCCCCCACGAGGGCACAACTATGGCTACACCTTC

CDR3 length: 14
D gene: .
V gene: TRBV3-1/TRBV3-2
clone size: .
J gene: TRBJ1-1
CDR3 protein: CASSHRGSSTEAFF
CDR3 DNA: TGTGCCAGCAGCCATAGGGGGAGTAGCACTGAAGCTTTCTTT

CDR3 length: 15
D gene: .
V gene: TRBV27
clone size: .
J gene: TRBJ1-2
CDR3 protein: CASSLIPGTNYGYTF
CDR3 DNA: TGTGCCAGCAGTTTAATCCCAGGGACTAACTATGGCTACACCTTC

CDR3 length: 14
D gene: .
V gene: TRBV5-4
clone size: once
J gene: TRBJ2-1
CDR3 protein: CASRPDYRDNEQFF
CDR3 DNA: TGTGCCAGCAGGCCGGACTATAGGGACAATGAGCAGTTCTTC

CDR3 length: 16
D gene: .
V gene: TRBV19
clone size: once
J gene: TRBJ1-5
CDR3 protein: CASSGSGVRRNQPQHF
CDR3 DNA: TGTGCCAGTAGCGGATCAGGGGTTCGACGCAATCAGCCCCAGCATTTT

CDR3 length: 15
D gene: TRBD1
V gene: TRBV4-3
clone size: .
J gene: TRBJ1-2
CDR3 protein: CASSQDPGGNYGYTF
CDR3 DNA: TGCGCCAGCAGCCAAGATCCAGGGGGAAACTATGGCTACACCTTC

CDR3 length: 15
D gene: TRBD1
V gene: TRBV11-2
clone size: .
J gene: TRBJ1-2
CDR3 protein: CASSLVQQGLYGYTF
CDR3 DNA: TGTGCCAGCAGCTTAGTCCAACAGGGGCTCTATGGCTACACCTTC